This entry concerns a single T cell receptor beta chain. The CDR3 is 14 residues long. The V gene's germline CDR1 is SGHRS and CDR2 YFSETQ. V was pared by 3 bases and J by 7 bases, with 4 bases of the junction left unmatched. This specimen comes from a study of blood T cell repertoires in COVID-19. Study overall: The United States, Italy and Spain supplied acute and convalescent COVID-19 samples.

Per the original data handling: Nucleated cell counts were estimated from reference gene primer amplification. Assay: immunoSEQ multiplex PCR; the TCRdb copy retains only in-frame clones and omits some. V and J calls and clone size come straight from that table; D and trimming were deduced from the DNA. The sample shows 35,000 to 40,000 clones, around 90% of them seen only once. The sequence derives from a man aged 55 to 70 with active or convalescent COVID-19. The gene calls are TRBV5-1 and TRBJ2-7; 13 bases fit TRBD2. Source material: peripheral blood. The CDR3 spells CASSWPGLAGEQYF. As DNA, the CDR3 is TGCGCCAGCAGCTGGCCGGGACTAGCGGGGGAGCAGTACTTC.